This entry features one T cell receptor beta chain sequence. This record belongs to a study of blood T cell repertoires in COVID-19. In the study overall: Nucleic acid was either cDNA or gDNA, and it came from T cells, B-cell-depleted T cells, or PBMCs.

How the authors handled the data: Quantification of nucleated cells was approximated via reference gene primer amplification. Here immunoSEQ multiplex PCR was the method, and the copy in TCRdb shows in-frame clones only, minus some. Clone size and the V and J calls come from that table; the DNA yielded D and trimming. The data hold approximately 210,000 clones, with roughly 80% observed a single time. Trimming cost V 2 bases and J 2 bases, with 9 bases left between them. This CDR3 spans 14 amino acids. Germline loops: CDR1 MNHEY, CDR2 SMNVEV (reference sequence). This receptor was obtained from a human donor in a cohort sampled during active COVID-19. Input material: peripheral blood. This chain uses TRBV27 with TRBJ1-2, with a weak D call TRBD1 (6 bases). The CDR3 spells CASSLRGMNYGYTF. The CDR3 DNA is TGTGCCAGCAGTTTAAGGGGGATGAACTATGGCTACACCTTC.